This passage covers 32 T cell receptor beta chains from one sample sequenced in a study of shared clonotypes between healthy human individuals (dated by TCRdb to 2018 to 2021). The library was prepared using the immunoSEQ multiplex PCR assay. TCRdb provides this immuneACCESS table in a form limited to in-frame rearrangements. Some clones are lacking; in checked studies, under half of them reflect an unresolved V gene, and why the rest are absent is not known. A total of 2 million to 2.5 million clones appear in this sample, around 95% of them only once. The ten largest clones take up roughly 0.13% of the sample. Source material: naive CD4+ T cells sorted from blood. The sample's cell subset or site label, decoded: CD45RA+ positively selected. Source of these receptors: a man younger than 30 in good health.

The DNA for the CDR3 is TGTGCCAGCAGCCGAAACCGACAGGGAACTCAGCCCCAGCATTTT. It codes for CASSRNRQGTQPQHF. The genes are TRBV28 and TRBJ1-5, with 7 nucleotides matching TRBD1. Unmatched junction bases numbered 11, after V lost 6 bases and J lost 6 bases. The CDR3 is 15 residues long. Germline V CDR1 and CDR2: MDHEN, SYDVKM. Complete variable domain (other parts from reference TRBV28 and TRBJ1-5): DVKVTQSSRYLVKRTGEKVFLECVQDMDHENMFWYRQDPGLGLRLIYFSYDVKMKEKGDIPEGYSVSREKKERFSLILESASTNQTSMYLCASSRNRQGTQPQHFGDGTRLSIL.

To note about this clone: At one boundary the junction diverges from the germline segment, which might be a read error. This chain links TRBV2 with TRBJ1-5; maybe TRBD1 (6 bases). This CDR3 region has 14 residues. Germline-derived CDR1 and CDR2 are SNHLY and FYNNEI. In DNA form, the CDR3 reads TGTGCCAGCGGGGGCTCAAGCTATACTCAGGCCCAGCATTTT. Its translation is CASGGSSYTQAQHF.

Remarks on this clone: Other DNA variants within this sample encode the same CDR3. The V and J genes are TRBV9 and TRBJ1-5, with TRBD1 matching 8 bases. Unmatched junction bases numbered 5, after V lost 3 bases and J lost 6 bases. Germline V gives CDR1 SGDLS, CDR2 YYNGEE. The CDR3 sequence is 14 residues long. The CDR3 coding sequence is TGTGCCAGCAGCGCCGGACAGGGCGGTCAGCCCCAGCATTTT. Its protein product is CASSAGQGGQPQHF.

V usage is TRBV6-5 and J usage is TRBJ2-7; 9 bases are shared with TRBD2. CDR1 MNHEY and CDR2 SVGAGI come from the germline V gene. V gave up 0 bases and J gave up 5 bases; unmatched junction bases: 8. This CDR3 is built from 16 residues. The CDR3 is CASSYSAGGRDNEQYF. In DNA, the CDR3 is TGTGCCAGCAGTTACTCTGCGGGAGGGCGCGACAACGAGCAGTACTTC.

The chain has TRBV10-1 and TRBJ1-2, with D uncertain. V was trimmed by 5 bases and J by 8 bases, leaving 6 bases between them. Germline V CDR1 and CDR2: WNHNN, SYGVQD (reference sequence). The CDR3 has 10 amino acids. The CDR3 reads CASSRKGYTF. DNA of the CDR3: TGCGCCAGCAGTCGTAAAGGCTACACCTTC.

This chain joins TRBV6-6 and TRBJ1-2; possibly TRBD1 for D (5 bases). Trimming cost V 2 bases and J 4 bases, with 17 bases left between them. CDR1 is MNHNY and CDR2 is SVGAGI in the germline V gene (reference sequence). This CDR3 is built from 16 residues. CDR3 nucleotides: TGTGCCAGCAGTTACGACGGGGCCTCGAAAAGCTATGGCTACACCTTC. The encoded protein is CASSYDGASKSYGYTF.

V usage is TRBV30 and J usage is TRBJ1-3; D remains ambiguous. The germline V gene encodes CDR1 GTSNPN and CDR2 SVGIG (reference sequence). This CDR3 spans 16 amino acids. V lost 2 bases to trimming and J lost 0 bases, with 14 bases between them. Here the CDR3 DNA reads TGTGCCTGGAGTAAAGAGGTCGGAAGCTCTGGAAACACCATATATTTT. This translates into CAWSKEVGSSGNTIYF. The whole variable domain, filled in from reference TRBV30 and TRBJ1-3, reads SQTIHQWPATLVQPVGSPLSLECTVEGTSNPNLYWYRQAAGRGLQLLFYSVGIGQISSEVPQNLSASRPQDRQFILSSKKLLLSDSGFYLCAWSKEVGSSGNTIYFGEGSWLTVV.

The rearrangement links TRBV5-1 to TRBJ1-1; D is unclear. Looked up from germline, CDR1 is SGHRS and CDR2 is YFSETQ. Trimming took 1 base from V and 6 from J, leaving 13 bases between them. The CDR3 runs 14 residues. The DNA for the CDR3 is TGCGCCAGCAGCTTGAGGACCCCAGAGGCTGAAGCTTTCTTT. Translation gives CASSLRTPEAEAFF.

V gene TRBV2 combines with J gene TRBJ2-3, with 9 bases fitting TRBD2. Trimming removed 3 bases from V and 3 bases from J; junction bases left unmatched: 4. Germline CDR1 reads SNHLY; CDR2 reads FYNNEI. The CDR3 extends over 15 amino acids. CDR3 region: CASSDASGGTDTQYF. The CDR3 nucleotides read TGTGCCAGCAGTGACGCCAGCGGGGGGACAGATACGCAGTATTTT.

A single count supports this clone. This chain joins TRBV7-2 and TRBJ1-5; D is uncertain. V gave up 2 bases and J gave up 9 bases, with 11 bases separating them. This CDR3 has 13 amino acids. Germline assignment: CDR1 SGHTA and CDR2 FQGNSA. The CDR3 coding sequence is TGTGCCAGCAGCTTACGGACCGTTCTGCCCCAGCATTTT. Translated: CASSLRTVLPQHF.

The chain has TRBV5-1 and TRBJ2-5; 8 nucleotides line up with TRBD2. Germline lookup yields CDR1 SGHRS and CDR2 YFSETQ. The V gene end was trimmed by 2 bases and the J gene end by 4 bases; junction bases not matched to a gene: 7. The CDR3 length is 15 residues. CDR3 amino acids: CASSFTAGGGETQYF. As DNA, the CDR3 is TGCGCCAGCAGCTTCACGGCGGGAGGCGGAGAGACCCAGTACTTC.

The chain uses TRBV30 and TRBJ1-1; D perhaps matches TRBD1 (5 bases). Per the germline V gene, CDR1 is GTSNPN and CDR2 is SVGIG (reference sequence). CDR3 length: 16 amino acids. The V end lost 0 bases, the J end lost 0 bases, and 14 bases lay between the germline ends. CDR3 loop: CAWSVRKGSVNTEAFF. The CDR3 nucleotides read TGTGCCTGGAGTGTACGTAAGGGGAGTGTGAACACTGAAGCTTTCTTT.

The chain joins TRBV10-3 to TRBJ2-2; D call uncertain. The CDR3 has 13 amino acids. V lost 11 bases, J lost 7 bases, and 17 bases lay in between. CDR1 and CDR2 from the germline V gene are ENHRY and SYGVKD. The CDR3: CALSPAMGGELFF. For the CDR3, the DNA is TGTGCCTTATCCCCCGCGATGGGCGGGGAGCTGTTTTTT.

CDR3 in DNA: TGTGCCAGCGGCGGATACATGAACACTGAAGCTTTCTTT. It translates to CASGGYMNTEAFF. This chain joins TRBV6-1 and TRBJ1-1; D gene uncertain. Germline V lookup: CDR1 MNHNS, CDR2 SASEGT. The CDR3 length is 13 residues. The V and J ends lost 8 bases and 0 bases respectively, with 10 bases between them.

The chain has TRBV19 and TRBJ2-7; D is unresolved. Germline loops: CDR1 LNHDA, CDR2 SQIVND (reference sequence). V was shortened by 5 bases and J by 5 bases, with 13 bases between the two germline ends. The CDR3 is 13 amino acids. CDR3 sequence reads: CASSGTGGHEQYF. In DNA form, the CDR3 reads TGTGCCAGTAGTGGCACGGGCGGCCACGAGCAGTACTTC.

With regard to this clone: The sample has other DNA sequences that encode this CDR3 too. The gene calls are TRBV28 and TRBJ1-2; 7 nucleotides agree with TRBD1. The CDR3 is 13 residues long. Germline-derived CDR1 and CDR2 are MDHEN and SYDVKM. V was pared by 7 bases and J by 5 bases, with 7 bases of the junction left unmatched. The CDR3 spells CASIPGGEYGYTF. Here the CDR3 DNA reads TGTGCCAGCATCCCAGGGGGAGAATATGGCTACACCTTC.

J is TRBJ1-1 and V is TRBV7-9, with 9 bases fitting TRBD1. J lost 4 bases, V lost 5 bases, and 2 bases had no gene match. The CDR3 spans 13 residues. CDR1 SEHNR and CDR2 FQNEAQ come from the germline V gene (reference sequence). CDR3 protein: CASSRTGATEAFF. CDR3 nucleotides: TGTGCCAGCAGCCGGACAGGGGCCACTGAAGCTTTCTTT. Looking up the rest from reference TRBV7-9 and TRBJ1-1 gives the full variable domain: DTGVSQNPRHKITKRGQNVTFRCDPISEHNRLYWYRQTLGQGPEFLTYFQNEAQLEKSRLLSDRFSAERPKGSFSTLEIQRTEQGDSAMYLCASSRTGATEAFFGQGTRLTVV.

This chain links TRBV7-9 with TRBJ1-3; TRBD1 agrees at 7 bases. Germline V CDR1 and CDR2: SEHNR, FQNEAQ (reference sequence). This CDR3 is 17 amino acids long. J lost 8 bases, V lost 0 bases, and 13 bases had no gene match. This chain's CDR3 is CASSLAPSTGKVYTIYF. CDR3 nucleotides: TGTGCCAGCAGCTTAGCCCCTTCGACAGGGAAAGTATACACCATATATTTT. Complete variable domain (other parts from reference TRBV7-9 and TRBJ1-3): DTGVSQNPRHKITKRGQNVTFRCDPISEHNRLYWYRQTLGQGPEFLTYFQNEAQLEKSRLLSDRFSAERPKGSFSTLEIQRTEQGDSAMYLCASSLAPSTGKVYTIYFGEGSWLTVV.

The gene calls are TRBV29-1 and TRBJ2-1; 13 nucleotides agree with TRBD2. This CDR3 is 14 amino acids long. Germline V gene sequence: CDR1 SQVTM, CDR2 ANQGSEA. V lost 6 bases and J lost 9; bases outside the gene matches: 8. The CDR3 nucleotides are TGCAGCGTGGAGGGACTAGCGGGAACCATTGAGCAGTTCTTC. This codes for CSVEGLAGTIEQFF.

This clone was seen only once. The chain combines TRBV15 with TRBJ2-7; TRBD2 aligns across 15 bases. V shed 2 bases, J shed 3 bases, and the junction held 11 bases outside the gene matches. The CDR3 extends over 19 amino acids. Per germline, CDR1 LNHNV and CDR2 YYDKDF (reference sequence). The CDR3 DNA follows: TGTGCCACCAGCAGACCACGGGGACTAGCGGGAGGAGAGGGCTACGAGCAGTACTTC. It translates to CATSRPRGLAGGEGYEQYF.

This clone was seen once. The chain links TRBV2 to TRBJ1-1; 8 bases map to TRBD1. CDR3 length: 14 amino acids. The germline gives CDR1 SNHLY, CDR2 FYNNEI. Trimming at V came to 4 bases and at J to 3 bases, leaving 4 bases not matched to a gene. The CDR3 nucleotides read TGTGCCAGCAGTGGGACAGGGACCTACACTGAAGCTTTCTTT. This sequence encodes CASSGTGTYTEAFF. The entire variable domain, with the rest obtained from reference TRBV2 and TRBJ1-1, is as follows: EPEVTQTPSHQVTQMGQEVILRCVPISNHLYFYWYRQILGQKVEFLVSFYNNEISEKSEIFDDQFSVERPDGSNFTLKIRSTKLEDSAMYFCASSGTGTYTEAFFGQGTRLTVV.

V usage is TRBV18 and J usage is TRBJ1-3, with D uncertain. This CDR3 has 13 residues. Germline loops: CDR1 KGHSH, CDR2 LQKENI. The V gene lost 6 bases and the J gene lost 0 bases, with 6 bases spanning the gap. The DNA for the CDR3 is TGTGCCAGCTCGACCTTCTCTGGAAACACCATATATTTT. Amino acids: CASSTFSGNTIYF.

Concerning this clone: Other DNA sequences in the sample encode the same CDR3. The rearrangement joins TRBV27 to TRBJ1-1, with unresolved D. V was shortened by 3 bases and J by 2 bases, with 7 bases between the two germline ends. Germline CDR1 and CDR2: MNHEY and SMNVEV (reference sequence). CDR3 length: 13 residues. The CDR3 nucleotides read TGTGCCAGCAGTTTTCGGGGAAACACTGAAGCTTTCTTT. Its translation is CASSFRGNTEAFF.

As regards this clone: The sample carries other DNA sequences with the same CDR3. The chain employs TRBV19 and TRBJ1-1; 7 bases map to TRBD1. Germline-derived CDR1 and CDR2 are LNHDA and SQIVND (reference sequence). The CDR3 runs 15 residues. V lost 3 bases, J lost 0 bases, and 4 bases stayed unmatched. The DNA of the CDR3 is TGTGCCAGTAGTATCGCCGGGACAGTGAACACTGAAGCTTTCTTT. Protein sequence: CASSIAGTVNTEAFF.

The chain has TRBV7-9 and TRBJ1-6; D uncertain. The CDR3 consists of 14 residues. From germline, CDR1 is SEHNR and CDR2 FQNEAQ (reference sequence). Trimming removed 1 base from V and 12 bases from J, with 13 bases in between. In DNA, the CDR3 is TGTGCCAGCAGCTTAGTGGAGGGCTCCCTACCCCTCCACTTT. The encoded protein is CASSLVEGSLPLHF. The full variable domain, with the rest looked up from reference TRBV7-9 and TRBJ1-6, is DTGVSQNPRHKITKRGQNVTFRCDPISEHNRLYWYRQTLGQGPEFLTYFQNEAQLEKSRLLSDRFSAERPKGSFSTLEIQRTEQGDSAMYLCASSLVEGSLPLHFGNGTRLTVT.

The chain joins TRBV18 to TRBJ1-4; D is possibly TRBD1 (5 bases). Germline assignment: CDR1 KGHSH and CDR2 LQKENI. Trimming took off 5 bases at V and 0 bases at J, with 13 bases between the two ends. This CDR3 comprises 16 residues. The CDR3 bases are TGTGCCAGCTCATTCTCCCAGGGTTCAACTAATGAAAAACTGTTTTTT. It yields the protein CASSFSQGSTNEKLFF.

The J gene is TRBJ2-7, the V gene TRBV6-1, with TRBD1 matching 8 bases. This CDR3 has 14 residues. Losses at the gene ends were 7 bases for V and 2 bases for J; bases not matched to a gene: 7. Germline-derived CDR1 and CDR2 are MNHNS and SASEGT. CDR3 protein: CASIIPGQAYEQYF. In DNA form, the CDR3 reads TGTGCCAGCATTATACCGGGACAGGCCTACGAGCAGTACTTC.

The chain carries TRBV19 and TRBJ1-5; 8 bases fit TRBD1. CDR1 and CDR2 from the germline V gene are LNHDA and SQIVND (reference sequence). J was trimmed by 4 bases and V by 7 bases; bases with no gene match: 9. The CDR3 consists of 15 residues. The CDR3 sequence is CASISMGQANQPQHF. Written as DNA, the CDR3 is TGTGCCAGTATCTCGATGGGACAGGCTAATCAGCCCCAGCATTTT.

The rearrangement joins TRBV5-1 to TRBJ2-2; 8 bases align to TRBD1. The germline gives CDR1 SGHRS, CDR2 YFSETQ. The CDR3 totals 15 residues. The V gene end was trimmed by 5 bases and the J gene end by 0 bases; junction bases not matched to a gene: 3. DNA of the CDR3: TGCGCCAGCAGTAGGACAGGGCCGAACACCGGGGAGCTGTTTTTT. This encodes CASSRTGPNTGELFF.

This clone was detected once. This rearrangement joins TRBV20-1 to TRBJ2-3; maybe TRBD2 (5 bases). The V end was cut by 6 bases, the J end by 9 bases, with 13 bases between. CDR3 length equals 11 residues. CDR1 and CDR2 from the germline V gene are DFQATT and SNEGSKA (reference sequence). The chain's CDR3 is CSAPDLPTQYF. The CDR3 DNA reads as TGCAGTGCGCCGGACTTGCCGACGCAGTATTTT.

The rearrangement links TRBV4-3 to TRBJ1-1; D call uncertain. Trimming pared 4 bases from V and 2 bases from J, leaving 14 bases between. CDR1 and CDR2 (germline): LGHNA, YSLEER. There are 15 residues in the CDR3. For the CDR3, the DNA is TGCGCCAGCAGCCTAACCATGGGCGTTAACACTGAAGCTTTCTTT. Translation: CASSLTMGVNTEAFF.

Concerning this clone itself: A much larger clone lies a single base off, so this may be a read error. CDR3 loop: CASSLSYEQYF. The DNA for the CDR3 is TGTGCCAGCAGTCTCTCCTACGAGCAGTACTTC. V usage is TRBV27 and J usage is TRBJ2-7; D is unclear. The CDR3 is made up of 11 amino acids. V was clipped by 5 bases and J by 0 bases, with 2 bases between them. Germline V gives CDR1 MNHEY, CDR2 SMNVEV (reference sequence).